This TCR beta chain originates from a study of T cell repertoires in urothelial bladder cancer. Notes on the study in general: Carcinoma specimens had fewer T cells than benign specimens.

On this clone itself: Its target is not known.

Produced via immunoSEQ multiplex PCR; TCRdb's table is partial and in-frame only. The table records 10,000 or so clones, roughly two thirds of them present only once. Trimming shortened V by 4 bases and J by 1 base, and 11 bases separated the two germline ends. The germline V gene encodes CDR1 SGHRS and CDR2 YFSETQ. The CDR3 has 14 residues. The clonotype was recovered from a human donor with a benign inflammatory bladder lesion. The chain uses TRBV5-1 and TRBJ1-1; D possibly corresponds to TRBD1 (6 bases). The sample taken for sequencing was tumor-infiltrating cells from bladder cancer. CDR3 DNA: TGCGCCAGCAGCCCACAGGGACCGAACACTGAAGCTTTCTTT. It codes for CASSPQGPNTEAFF. Together with reference TRBV5-1 and TRBJ1-1, the CDR3 gives the full variable domain: KAGVTQTPRYLIKTRGQQVTLSCSPISGHRSVSWYQQTPGQGLQFLFEYFSETQRNKGNFPGRFSGRQFSNSRSEMNVSTLELGDSALYLCASSPQGPNTEAFFGQGTRLTVV.